Presented here are 15 T cell receptor beta chains from one specimen sequenced in a study of T cells in Graves' hyperthyroidism and ophthalmopathy. Using RNA transcripts as the source, TCR beta CDR3 regions were amplified. HTBI primers drove first-round RT-PCR of the TCR CDR3. TCRdb re-called the multiplex PCR reads with MiXCR, one entry per CDR3 protein. Here the sample spans 370,000 or so distinct CDR3 sequences, about 14% being singletons. The sample was blood. The receptors were gathered from a man aged 30 to 45 with Graves' hyperthyroidism that later progressed to Graves' ophthalmopathy.

This clonotype was observed a handful of times. The chain employs TRBV6-2 or TRBV6-3 and TRBJ1-2, with 8 bases that match TRBD1. The CDR3 consists of 15 residues. CDR1 and CDR2 (germline): MNHEY, SVGEGT. Germline trimming cut 7 bases from V and 4 bases from J; bases unmatched to any gene: 11. The DNA of the CDR3 is TGTGCCAGCACCAGGCCGGACAGGGCATTCTATGGCTACACCTTC. Protein product: CASTRPDRAFYGYTF.

This clonotype was counted between two and nine times. V and J are TRBV5-1 and TRBJ2-7; tentatively, D is TRBD1 (6 bases). The V gene's germline CDR1 is SGHRS and CDR2 YFSETQ. The germline V and J ends were trimmed by 1 base and 4 bases, with 27 bases remaining between them. There are 19 residues in the CDR3. In DNA form, the CDR3 reads TGCGCCAGCAGCTTGTTGCCGAGACAGAATCAAAAGGGGGAATACGAGCAGTACTTC. Translation gives CASSLLPRQNQKGEYEQYF.

This clonotype was counted ten times or more. V is TRBV7-9 and J is TRBJ2-7; D is possibly TRBD1 (6 bases). CDR1 is SEHNR, CDR2 FQNEAQ, per germline (reference sequence). The V end was cut by 5 bases, the J end by 3 bases, with 14 bases between. The CDR3 consists of 14 residues. CDR3 sequence (DNA): TGTGCCAGCAGCCACAGGGTGAACAGCTACGAGCAGTACTTC. Encoded protein: CASSHRVNSYEQYF.

This clonotype was counted many times. The chain uses TRBV14 and TRBJ1-1; D uncertain. Trimming left V 0 bases short and J 9 bases short, with 8 bases between. Germline values: CDR1 SGHDN, CDR2 FVKESK. The CDR3 length is 12 residues. CDR3 sequence: CASSQDRIKAFF. The CDR3 coding sequence is TGTGCCAGCAGCCAAGATCGTATTAAAGCTTTCTTT.

This clonotype was detected a few times. J is TRBJ2-3 and V is TRBV10-2; TRBD2 aligns across 7 bases. CDR3 size: 16 residues. Germline V lookup: CDR1 WSHSY, CDR2 SAAADI. The V and J ends lost 5 bases and 2 bases, in that order; junction bases with no gene match: 10. CDR3 coding DNA: TGCGCCAGCAGTACGGGGGAGGGGCCCTACACAGATACGCAGTATTTT. Protein: CASSTGEGPYTDTQYF.

The V and J genes are TRBV4-1 and TRBJ1-1, with D perhaps matching TRBD1 (6 bases). Per the germline V gene, CDR1 is MGHRA and CDR2 is YSYEKL. The CDR3 spans 16 residues. Between the trimmed V and J ends, which lost 3 bases and 4 bases, there was a span of 18 bases. This CDR3 reads CASSQANRVRGTEAFF. CDR3 nucleotide sequence: TGCGCCAGCAGCCAGGCTAACAGGGTACGGGGCACTGAAGCTTTCTTT.

The chain uses TRBV5-1 and TRBJ2-7; 9 bases line up with TRBD1. Germline V lookup: CDR1 SGHRS, CDR2 YFSETQ. The CDR3 totals 15 residues. V lost 1 base to trimming and J lost 7 bases; unmatched junction nucleotides: 9. CDR3: CASSLNGDRVREQYF. The CDR3 DNA follows: TGCGCCAGCAGCTTGAACGGGGACAGGGTCCGGGAGCAGTACTTC.

This clonotype came up many times. This CDR3 reads CASSPNRGGYEQYF. CDR3 in DNA: TGTGCCAGCAGCCCTAATAGGGGCGGCTACGAGCAGTACTTC. The rearrangement joins TRBV11-2 to TRBJ2-7, with D tentatively TRBD1 (5 bases). CDR3 length: 14 amino acids. Germline values: CDR1 SGHAT, CDR2 FQNNGV. V lost 5 bases, J lost 3 bases, and 14 bases lay in between.

This clonotype was detected a few times. Its ends do not fully match the called genes, so a read error is possible. The rearrangement uses TRBV6-6 and TRBJ2-1; tentatively, D is TRBD1 (5 bases). Germline CDR1 and CDR2: MNHNY and SVGAGI (reference sequence). The CDR3 contains 15 residues. CDR3 bases: TGTGCCAGCAGTTACTCGTTACAGGCCTACAGTGAGCAGTTCTTC. Translation gives CASSYSLQAYSEQFF.

This clonotype showed up many times. V is TRBV7-2 and J is TRBJ2-1; TRBD2 agrees at 11 bases. Germline V gene sequence: CDR1 SGHTA, CDR2 FQGNSA. This CDR3 is built from 15 residues. The trim removed 3 bases at V and 8 bases at J, leaving 6 bases unmatched. Written as DNA, the CDR3 is TGTGCCAGCAGCTTTAGCGGGGGGGGGATCTATGAGCAGTTCTTC. Translated: CASSFSGGGIYEQFF.

This clonotype came up once. J is TRBJ1-3 and V is TRBV12-3 or TRBV12-4; no firm D call. CDR3 length: 16 amino acids. Between the trimmed V and J ends, which lost 3 bases and 0 bases, there was a span of 12 bases. CDR3 coding DNA: TGTGCCAGCAGTTTCGAAACAGCGAGCTCTGGAAACACCATATATTTT. This encodes CASSFETASSGNTIYF.

This clonotype has a count of ten or more. J is TRBJ2-3 and V is TRBV18; D might be TRBD1 (6 bases). The germline V and J ends were trimmed by 8 bases and 2 bases, with 14 bases remaining between them. This CDR3 is built from 14 residues. Germline lookup yields CDR1 KGHSH and CDR2 LQKENI. The CDR3 DNA is TGTGCCAGCACCGGAGACAGGCACACAGATACGCAGTATTTT. Its protein product is CASTGDRHTDTQYF.

Details on this clonotype: A much larger clone lies a single base off, so this may be a read error. V usage is TRBV5-6 and J usage is TRBJ2-1; TRBD1 might be the D (6 bases). The CDR3 extends over 16 amino acids. The germline gives CDR1 SGHDT, CDR2 YYEEEE. V was pared by 4 bases and J by 0 bases, with 14 bases between. In nucleotides, the CDR3 is TGTGCCAGCAGCCTCATGGGGGCCCACTCCTACAATGAGCAGTTCTTC. Translated, it gives CASSLMGAHSYNEQFF.

The chain employs TRBV5-5 and TRBJ1-1; no clear D. The CDR3 has 16 amino acids. Germline V lookup: CDR1 SGHKS, CDR2 YYEKEE (reference sequence). The V gene lost 0 bases and the J gene lost 0 bases, with 12 bases spanning the gap. CDR3 DNA: TGTGCCAGCAGCTTGGTTTCAGGACTTATGAACACTGAAGCTTTCTTT. This translates into CASSLVSGLMNTEAFF. Full variable domain (outside the CDR3, taken from reference TRBV5-5 and TRBJ1-1): DAGVTQSPTHLIKTRGQQVTLRCSPISGHKSVSWYQQVLGQGPQFIFQYYEKEERGRGNFPDRFSARQFPNYSSELNVNALLLGDSALYLCASSLVSGLMNTEAFFGQGTRLTVV.

This clonotype was counted at least ten times. The chain is built from TRBV4-1 and TRBJ1-1, with D hard to call. Per germline, CDR1 MGHRA and CDR2 YSYEKL. Deletions cut 4 bases from V and 2 bases from J, with 8 bases between. The CDR3 consists of 13 residues. The CDR3 nucleotides are TGCGCCAGCAGCCGCTTGAGAAACACTGAAGCTTTCTTT. This encodes CASSRLRNTEAFF.